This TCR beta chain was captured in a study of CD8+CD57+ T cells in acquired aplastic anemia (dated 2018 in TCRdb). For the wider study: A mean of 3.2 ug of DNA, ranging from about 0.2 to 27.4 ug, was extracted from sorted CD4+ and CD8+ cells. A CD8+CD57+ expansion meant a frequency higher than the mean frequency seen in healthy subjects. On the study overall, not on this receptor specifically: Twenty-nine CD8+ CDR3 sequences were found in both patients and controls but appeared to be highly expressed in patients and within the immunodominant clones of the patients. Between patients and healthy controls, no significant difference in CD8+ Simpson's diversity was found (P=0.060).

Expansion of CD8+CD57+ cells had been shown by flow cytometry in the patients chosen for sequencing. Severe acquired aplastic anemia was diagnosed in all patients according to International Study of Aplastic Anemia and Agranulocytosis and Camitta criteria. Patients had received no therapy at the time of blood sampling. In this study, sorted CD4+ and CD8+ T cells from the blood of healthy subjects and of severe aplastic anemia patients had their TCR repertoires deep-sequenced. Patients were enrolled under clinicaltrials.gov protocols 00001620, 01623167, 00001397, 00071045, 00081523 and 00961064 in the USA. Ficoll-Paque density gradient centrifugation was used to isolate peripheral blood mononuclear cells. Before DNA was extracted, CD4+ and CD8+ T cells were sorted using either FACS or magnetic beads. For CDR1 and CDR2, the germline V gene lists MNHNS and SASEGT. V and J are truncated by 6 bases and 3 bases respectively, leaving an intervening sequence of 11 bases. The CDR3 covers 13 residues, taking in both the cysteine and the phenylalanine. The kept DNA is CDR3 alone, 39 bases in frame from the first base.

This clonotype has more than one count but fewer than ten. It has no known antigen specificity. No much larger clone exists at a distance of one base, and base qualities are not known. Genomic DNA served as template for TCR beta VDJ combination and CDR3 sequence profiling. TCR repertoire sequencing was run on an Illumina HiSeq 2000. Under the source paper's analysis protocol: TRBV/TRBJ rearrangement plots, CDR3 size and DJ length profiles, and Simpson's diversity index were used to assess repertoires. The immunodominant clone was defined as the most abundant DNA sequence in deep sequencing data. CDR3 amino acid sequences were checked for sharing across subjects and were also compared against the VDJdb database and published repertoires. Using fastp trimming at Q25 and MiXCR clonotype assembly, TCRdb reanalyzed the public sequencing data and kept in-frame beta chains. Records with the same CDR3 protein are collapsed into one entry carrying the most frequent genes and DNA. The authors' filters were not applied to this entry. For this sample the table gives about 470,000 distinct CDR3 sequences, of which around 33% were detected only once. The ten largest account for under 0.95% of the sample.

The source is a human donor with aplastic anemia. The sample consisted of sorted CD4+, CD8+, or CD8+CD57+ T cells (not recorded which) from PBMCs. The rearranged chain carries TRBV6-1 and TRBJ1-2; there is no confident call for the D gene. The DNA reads TGTGCCAGCAGCCACGAATCGGACTATGGCTACACCTTC. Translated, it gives CASSHESDYGYTF.